The table lists the clone carrying this TCR beta chain with a few counts. Its antigen is undetermined. The sample comes from a study of T cell repertoires in cytomegalovirus infection. Per the germline V gene, CDR1 is DFQATT and CDR2 is SNEGSKA (reference sequence). With V trimmed by 3 bases and J by 4 bases, 3 bases remained unmatched. The CDR3 is 14 residues long. TCRdb itself ran the reads through MiXCR, one entry per CDR3 protein. This sample has roughly 500,000 distinct CDR3 sequences, with about 33% found just once. The TCR originated in a human donor in good health (CMV status not recorded). Some clones in this sample may be carry-over from other donors' samples. The rearrangement joins TRBV20-1 to TRBJ1-6; 7 nucleotides align to TRBD1. The sample here was cultured PBMCs, taken from culture after CMV antigen stimulation. As DNA, the CDR3 is TGCAGTGCTAGCCAGGGGGAATATAATTCACCCCTCCACTTT. Its protein product is CSASQGEYNSPLHF.